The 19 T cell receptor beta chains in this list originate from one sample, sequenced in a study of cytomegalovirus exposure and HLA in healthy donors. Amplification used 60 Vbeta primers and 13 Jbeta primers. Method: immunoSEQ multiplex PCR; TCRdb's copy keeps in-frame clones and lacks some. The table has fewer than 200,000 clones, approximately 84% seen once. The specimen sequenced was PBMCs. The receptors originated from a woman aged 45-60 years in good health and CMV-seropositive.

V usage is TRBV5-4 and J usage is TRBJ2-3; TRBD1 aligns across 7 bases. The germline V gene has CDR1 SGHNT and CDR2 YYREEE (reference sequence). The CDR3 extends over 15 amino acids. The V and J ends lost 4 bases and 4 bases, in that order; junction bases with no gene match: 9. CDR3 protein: CASSQQPTGADTQYF. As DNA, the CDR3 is TGTGCCAGCAGCCAACAACCTACAGGGGCAGATACGCAGTATTTT.

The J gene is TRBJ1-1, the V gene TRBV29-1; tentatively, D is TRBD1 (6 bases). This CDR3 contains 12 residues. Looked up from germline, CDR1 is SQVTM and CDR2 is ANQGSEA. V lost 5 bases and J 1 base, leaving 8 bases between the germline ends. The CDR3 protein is CSVSQGNTEAFF. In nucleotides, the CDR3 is TGCAGCGTTTCACAGGGGAACACTGAAGCTTTCTTT.

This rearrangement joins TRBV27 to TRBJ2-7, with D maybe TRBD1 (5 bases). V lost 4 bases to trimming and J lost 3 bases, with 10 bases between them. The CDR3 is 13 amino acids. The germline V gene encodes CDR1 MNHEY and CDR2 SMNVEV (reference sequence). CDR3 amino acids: CASSSGSFYEQYF. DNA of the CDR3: TGTGCCAGCAGTTCAGGGTCTTTCTACGAGCAGTACTTC.

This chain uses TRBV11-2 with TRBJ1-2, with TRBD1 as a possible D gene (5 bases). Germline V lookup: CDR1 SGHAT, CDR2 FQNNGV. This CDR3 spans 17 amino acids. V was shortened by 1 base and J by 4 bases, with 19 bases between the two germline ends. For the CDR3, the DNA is TGTGCCAGCAGCTTAGCTACAAGGACATTTGACTCCTATGGCTACACCTTC. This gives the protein CASSLATRTFDSYGYTF.

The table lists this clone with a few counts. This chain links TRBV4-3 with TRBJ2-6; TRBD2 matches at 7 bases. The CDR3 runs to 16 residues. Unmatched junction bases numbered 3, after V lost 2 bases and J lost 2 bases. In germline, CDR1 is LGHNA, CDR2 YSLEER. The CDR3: CASSQTSVPGANVLTF. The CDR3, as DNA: TGCGCCAGCAGCCAAACTAGCGTCCCTGGGGCCAACGTCCTGACTTTC.

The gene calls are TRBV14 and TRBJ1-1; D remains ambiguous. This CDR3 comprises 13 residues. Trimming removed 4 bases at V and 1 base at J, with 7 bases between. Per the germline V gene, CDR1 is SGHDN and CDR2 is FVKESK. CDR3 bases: TGTGCCAGCAGCCTAACAGAGAACACTGAAGCTTTCTTT. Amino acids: CASSLTENTEAFF.

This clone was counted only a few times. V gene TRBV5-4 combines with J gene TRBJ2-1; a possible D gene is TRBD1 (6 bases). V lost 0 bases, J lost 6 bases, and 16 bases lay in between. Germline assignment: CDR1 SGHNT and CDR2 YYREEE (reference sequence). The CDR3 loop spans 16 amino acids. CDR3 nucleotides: TGTGCCAGCAGCTTGGTTCCTCCCCTAGGGGGCAATGAGCAGTTCTTC. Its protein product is CASSLVPPLGGNEQFF.

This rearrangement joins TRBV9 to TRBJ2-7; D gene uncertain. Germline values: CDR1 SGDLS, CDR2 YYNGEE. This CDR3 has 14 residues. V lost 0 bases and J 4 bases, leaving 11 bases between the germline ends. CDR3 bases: TGTGCCAGCAGCGTAGACGGCGAGGCGTACGAGCAGTACTTC. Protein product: CASSVDGEAYEQYF.

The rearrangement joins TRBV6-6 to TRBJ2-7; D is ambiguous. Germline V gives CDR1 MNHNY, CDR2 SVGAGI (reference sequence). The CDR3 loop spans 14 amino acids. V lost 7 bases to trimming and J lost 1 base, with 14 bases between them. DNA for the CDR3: TGTGCCAGCACCAGCTCGGGTCGGTCCTACGAGCAGTACTTC. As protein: CASTSSGRSYEQYF.

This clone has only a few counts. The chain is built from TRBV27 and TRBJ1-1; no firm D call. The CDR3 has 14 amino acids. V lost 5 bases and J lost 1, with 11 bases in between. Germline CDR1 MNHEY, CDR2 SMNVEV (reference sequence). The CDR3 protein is CASSPPFRNTEAFF. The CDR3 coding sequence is TGTGCCAGCAGTCCCCCGTTTCGGAACACTGAAGCTTTCTTT.

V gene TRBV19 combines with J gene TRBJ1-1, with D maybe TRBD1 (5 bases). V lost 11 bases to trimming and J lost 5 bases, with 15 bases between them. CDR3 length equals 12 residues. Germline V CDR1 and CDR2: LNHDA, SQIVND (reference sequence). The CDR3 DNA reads TGTGCCGTGGGGGGTCGGGCGACTGAAGCTTTCTTT. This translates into CAVGGRATEAFF.

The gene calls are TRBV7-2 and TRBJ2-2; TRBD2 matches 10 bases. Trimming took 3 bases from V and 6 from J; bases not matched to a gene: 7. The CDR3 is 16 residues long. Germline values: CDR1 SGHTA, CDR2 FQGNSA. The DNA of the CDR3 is TGTGCCAGCAGCTTGTTGGGACTAGCGATCTCCGGGGAGCTGTTTTTT. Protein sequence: CASSLLGLAISGELFF.

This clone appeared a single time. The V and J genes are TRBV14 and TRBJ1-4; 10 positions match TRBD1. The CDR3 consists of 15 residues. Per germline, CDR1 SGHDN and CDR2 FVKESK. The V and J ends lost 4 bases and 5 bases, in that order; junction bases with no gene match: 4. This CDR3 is CASSLPGQGNEKLFF. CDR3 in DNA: TGTGCCAGCAGCCTCCCGGGACAGGGGAATGAAAAACTGTTTTTT. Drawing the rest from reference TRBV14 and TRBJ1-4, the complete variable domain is EAGVTQFPSHSVIEKGQTVTLRCDPISGHDNLYWYRRVMGKEIKFLLHFVKESKQDESGMPNNRFLAERTGGTYSTLKVQPAELEDSGVYFCASSLPGQGNEKLFFGSGTQLSVL.

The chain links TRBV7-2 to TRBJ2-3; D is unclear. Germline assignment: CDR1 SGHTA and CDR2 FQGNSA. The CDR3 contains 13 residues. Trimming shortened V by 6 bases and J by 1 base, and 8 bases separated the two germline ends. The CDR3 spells CASRSPGTDTQYF. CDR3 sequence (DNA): TGTGCCAGCAGGTCCCCGGGCACAGATACGCAGTATTTT.

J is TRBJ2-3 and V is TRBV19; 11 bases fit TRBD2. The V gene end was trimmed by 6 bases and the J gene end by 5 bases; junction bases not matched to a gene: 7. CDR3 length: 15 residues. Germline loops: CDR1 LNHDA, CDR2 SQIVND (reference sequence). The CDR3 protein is CASRLAGVVRDTQYF. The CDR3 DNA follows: TGTGCCAGTAGACTAGCGGGAGTTGTCCGAGATACGCAGTATTTT. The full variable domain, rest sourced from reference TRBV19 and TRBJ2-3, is DGGITQSPKYLFRKEGQNVTLSCEQNLNHDAMYWYRQDPGQGLRLIYYSQIVNDFQKGDIAEGYSVSREKKESFPLTVTSAQKNPTAFYLCASRLAGVVRDTQYFGPGTRLTVL.

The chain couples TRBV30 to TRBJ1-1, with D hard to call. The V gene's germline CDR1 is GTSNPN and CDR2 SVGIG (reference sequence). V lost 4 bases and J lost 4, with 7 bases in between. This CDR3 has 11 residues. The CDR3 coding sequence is TGTGCCTGGAAGCAGGTCACTGAAGCTTTCTTT. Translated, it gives CAWKQVTEAFF.

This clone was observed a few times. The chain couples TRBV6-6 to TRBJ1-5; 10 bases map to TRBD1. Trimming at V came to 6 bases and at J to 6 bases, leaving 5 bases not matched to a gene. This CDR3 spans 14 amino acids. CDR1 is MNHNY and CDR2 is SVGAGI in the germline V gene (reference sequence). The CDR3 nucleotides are TGTGCCAGCAGGCAGGGGACAGGGGCTCAGCCCCAGCATTTT. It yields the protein CASRQGTGAQPQHF.

CDR3 residues: CASSAGQVVNTEAFF. DNA of the CDR3: TGTGCCAGCAGCGCAGGACAGGTAGTGAACACTGAAGCTTTCTTT. The chain joins TRBV6-5 to TRBJ1-1, with 7 bases fitting TRBD1. Looked up from germline, CDR1 is MNHEY and CDR2 is SVGAGI. After removal of 6 bases from V and 0 bases from J, the junction contained 7 bases not matched to a gene. This CDR3 is built from 15 residues.

The DNA for the CDR3 is TGTGCCAGCAGCCTAGCCTCGAGGAATGAGCAGTTCTTC. Protein sequence: CASSLASRNEQFF. J is TRBJ2-1 and V is TRBV7-3; D might be TRBD2 (5 bases). Germline V CDR1 and CDR2: SGHTA, FQGTGA. The CDR3 contains 13 residues. V lost 5 bases and J lost 7, with 12 bases in between.